The subject of this entry is one TCR beta chain. The sample holds a few counts of this clonotype. Which antigen it targets is not known. No much larger clone is present one base from it, and per-base qualities are unavailable. Patients chosen for sequencing had shown expansion of CD8+CD57+ cells by flow cytometry. All patients had severe acquired aplastic anemia diagnosed by International Study of Aplastic Anemia and Agranulocytosis and Camitta criteria. No therapy had been received by the patients at the time of blood sampling. TCR repertoires of sorted CD4+ and CD8+ blood T cells from severe aplastic anemia patients and healthy subjects were deep-sequenced in the study. Patients were enrolled under clinicaltrials.gov protocols 00001620, 01623167, 00001397, 00071045, 00081523 and 00961064 in the USA. Ficoll-Paque density gradient centrifugation was used to isolate peripheral blood mononuclear cells. Before DNA was extracted, CD4+ and CD8+ T cells were sorted using either FACS or magnetic beads.

This sample was included in a study of CD8+CD57+ T cells in acquired aplastic anemia (dated by TCRdb to the late 2010s). For context, the study as a whole: Extracted DNA from sorted CD4+ and CD8+ cells averaged approximately 3 ug, ranging from roughly 0.17 to 27.4 ug. A CD8+CD57+ expansion meant a frequency higher than the mean frequency seen in healthy subjects.

Profiling of TCR beta VDJ combinations and CDR3 sequences used genomic DNA as the template. TCR repertoire sequencing was run on an Illumina HiSeq 2000. For the original study's pipeline: Repertoires were assessed using TRBV/TRBJ rearrangement plots, CDR3 size and DJ length profiles, and Simpson's diversity index. The most abundant DNA sequence in the deep sequencing data was defined as the immunodominant clone. CDR3 amino acid sequences were checked for sharing across subjects and were also compared against the VDJdb database and published repertoires. TCRdb reprocessing: public reads trimmed at Q25 with fastp, clones called with MiXCR, in-frame beta chains kept. CDR3 protein sequences are deduplicated, and each keeps its most common genes and DNA. The V and J calls were not made by the authors but by TCRdb's processing. The sample table shows hundreds of thousands of distinct CDR3 sequences, and around a third are seen once. Around 0.82% of the sample comes from the top ten.

A distance of 11 bases separates the germline ends of V and J, which lose 5 bases and 3 bases respectively. CDR1 and CDR2 are read off the germline V gene as SNHLY and FYNNEI. The CDR3 runs 14 amino acids, cysteine and phenylalanine included. The read is trimmed to its CDR3 DNA, 42 bases read in frame from base 1. Beyond this particular receptor, the publication reports: No significant difference in CD8+ Simpson's diversity was found between patients and healthy controls (P=0.060). Twenty-nine CD8+ CDR3 sequences were found to be shared between patients and controls, but these sequences appeared to be highly expressed in patients and within the immunodominant clones of the patients.

Sequencing input: sorted CD4+, CD8+, or CD8+CD57+ T cells (not recorded which) from PBMCs. The rearranged segments are TRBV2 and TRBJ1-5; possibly the D gene is TRBD1, per 6 matching bases. The sequence derives from a human donor with aplastic anemia. CDR3 reads: CASSPTGNNQPQHF. The DNA is as follows: TGTGCCAGCAGTCCAACAGGGAACAATCAGCCCCAGCATTTT.